The 25 T cell receptor beta chains listed next were all sequenced from one sample in a study of T cell responses to AZD1222 COVID-19 vaccine. Clones were sequenced by immunoSEQ multiplex PCR, and TCRdb holds only the in-frame ones, with some missing. The sample includes around 99,000 clones, roughly 92% of them seen just once. Sequencing was performed on peripheral blood, taken on day 0 of AZD1222 vaccination. The receptor source for this set is an adult in good health.

This chain connects TRBV2 to TRBJ1-1, with 11 bases identical to TRBD1. The CDR3 extends over 13 amino acids. With V trimmed by 6 bases and J by 10 bases, 7 bases remained unmatched. The germline CDR1 and CDR2 sequences are SNHLY and FYNNEI. The CDR3 loop is CASRGTGGSLAFF. Here the CDR3 DNA reads TGTGCCAGCAGAGGGACAGGGGGAAGTTTAGCTTTCTTT.

The V gene is TRBV9, the J gene TRBJ1-4; 8 nucleotides line up with TRBD1. Looked up from germline, CDR1 is SGDLS and CDR2 is YYNGEE. This CDR3 spans 15 amino acids. V lost 3 bases, J lost 8 bases, and 9 bases stayed unmatched. This CDR3 reads CASSARQGTGEKLFF. CDR3 bases: TGTGCCAGCAGCGCCCGACAGGGGACGGGGGAAAAACTGTTTTTT.

This rearrangement joins TRBV7-9 to TRBJ1-1; TRBD1 is a possible D gene (5 bases). This CDR3 has 11 residues. Trimming cost V 1 base and J 10 bases, with 7 bases left between them. Looked up from germline, CDR1 is SEHNR and CDR2 is FQNEAQ (reference sequence). The CDR3 reads CASSLGGGAFF. DNA for the CDR3: TGTGCCAGCAGCTTAGGTGGGGGAGCTTTCTTT.

The V and J genes are TRBV19 and TRBJ1-4; TRBD1 matches 7 bases. Germline V gene sequence: CDR1 LNHDA, CDR2 SQIVND (reference sequence). This CDR3 has 15 residues. After removal of 5 bases from V and 5 bases from J, the junction contained 8 bases not matched to a gene. CDR3 DNA: TGTGCCAGTAGTCCGGAGACAGGGAGGAATGAAAAACTGTTTTTT. Its protein is CASSPETGRNEKLFF.

The chain couples TRBV20-1 to TRBJ2-3, with D unclear. The germline V gene has CDR1 DFQATT and CDR2 SNEGSKA (reference sequence). Trimming stripped 6 bases from V and 4 bases from J, with 14 bases between. The CDR3 sequence is 13 residues long. In DNA, the CDR3 is TGCAGTGCGAGTCCTGGCGGTCCAGATACGCAGTATTTT. Protein sequence: CSASPGGPDTQYF.

This clone was seen just once. This rearrangement joins TRBV11-2 to TRBJ2-7; weak D call: TRBD2 (5 bases). The CDR3 contains 14 residues. Trimming cost V 0 bases and J 3 bases, with 9 bases left between them. Per the germline V gene, CDR1 is SGHAT and CDR2 is FQNNGV. The CDR3 nucleotides read TGTGCCAGCAGCTTAGATGTTAGCGTCTACGAGCAGTACTTC. It yields the protein CASSLDVSVYEQYF.

J is TRBJ2-1 and V is TRBV11-2; 13 bases line up with TRBD2. The CDR3 spans 18 residues. J lost 9 bases, V lost 1 base, and 12 bases had no gene match. Looked up from germline, CDR1 is SGHAT and CDR2 is FQNNGV. The CDR3 here is CASSLGSPTSGGAPEQFF. DNA for the CDR3: TGTGCCAGCAGCTTAGGGTCCCCAACTAGCGGGGGGGCCCCTGAGCAGTTCTTC.

The table lists this clone with a few counts. The junction departs from the called germline gene at one end, perhaps through a read error. The rearrangement joins TRBV18 to TRBJ1-6, with 7 positions matching TRBD1. Germline assignment: CDR1 KGHSH and CDR2 LQKENI. The CDR3 is made up of 15 amino acids. The CDR3: CATSVKGQRNSPLHF. CDR3 in DNA: TGTGCCACCTCAGTTAAGGGACAGAGGAATTCACCCCTCCACTTT.

V usage is TRBV15 and J usage is TRBJ2-3; D call uncertain. This CDR3 has 14 amino acids. Germline lookup yields CDR1 LNHNV and CDR2 YYDKDF (reference sequence). Trimming removed 0 bases at V and 0 bases at J, with 4 bases between. The CDR3 DNA reads TGTGCCACCAGCAGAGAGGTTAGCACAGATACGCAGTATTTT. This sequence encodes CATSREVSTDTQYF.

The rearrangement links TRBV5-1 to TRBJ1-3; D is perhaps TRBD1 (5 bases). Germline-derived CDR1 and CDR2 are SGHRS and YFSETQ. V was pared by 2 bases and J by 0 bases, with 15 bases between. The length of the CDR3 is 17 residues. The CDR3 sequence: CASSLVLGAGSGNTIYF. The CDR3 DNA reads as TGCGCCAGCAGCTTAGTTTTAGGGGCCGGCTCTGGAAACACCATATATTTT.

This chain connects TRBV18 to TRBJ1-5, with a weak D call TRBD1 (5 bases). Germline V gene sequence: CDR1 KGHSH, CDR2 LQKENI. V lost 3 bases and J 0 bases, leaving 24 bases between the germline ends. The CDR3 length is 20 residues. The CDR3 nucleotides read TGTGCCAGCTCACCCCGCGAAGGGACTTACAAGCCCAATAGCAATCAGCCCCAGCATTTT. It yields the protein CASSPREGTYKPNSNQPQHF.

This sequence joins TRBV25-1 and TRBJ1-5, with TRBD1 as a possible D gene (5 bases). With 6 bases removed from V and 4 bases from J, the gap between germline ends came to 10 bases. Germline V lookup: CDR1 MGHDK, CDR2 SYGVNS. The CDR3 is 13 amino acids. The CDR3 DNA reads as TGTGCCAGCAGCCAGACAGAAAATCAGCCCCAGCATTTT. It yields the protein CASSQTENQPQHF.

This rearrangement joins TRBV18 to TRBJ1-1; D is unresolved. CDR3 length: 13 amino acids. V was clipped by 0 bases and J by 6 bases, with 8 bases between them. Germline CDR1 reads KGHSH; CDR2 reads LQKENI. CDR3 DNA sequence: TGTGCCAGCTCACCACCCCCGGCGGCTGAAGCTTTCTTT. Translating gives CASSPPPAAEAFF.

This clone was seen only once. The genes are TRBV19 and TRBJ2-1, with a weak D call TRBD1 (5 bases). Trimming took off 0 bases at V and 4 bases at J, with 7 bases between the two ends. The CDR3 consists of 14 residues. Germline V CDR1 and CDR2: LNHDA, SQIVND (reference sequence). The DNA of the CDR3 is TGTGCCAGTAGTATAGATAGGGGATACAATGAGCAGTTCTTC. Its protein product is CASSIDRGYNEQFF.

The DNA of the CDR3 is TGTGCCAGCAGCTTAGCGCATAGGGGGCCCCAGCCCCAGCATTTT. This sequence encodes CASSLAHRGPQPQHF. The chain uses TRBV7-6 and TRBJ1-5; 7 bases align to TRBD1. CDR3 length equals 15 residues. The germline gives CDR1 SGHVS, CDR2 FNYEAQ. V was clipped by 0 bases and J by 7 bases; unmatched bases: 6.

The V and J genes are TRBV6-5 and TRBJ1-1, with D possibly being TRBD1 (5 bases). The CDR3 consists of 13 residues. Germline values: CDR1 MNHEY, CDR2 SVGAGI. The V end lost 8 bases, the J end lost 4 bases, and 14 bases lay between the germline ends. CDR3 nucleotides: TGTGCCAGCCGCGGGGGGGGAAGCACTGAAGCTTTCTTT. This translates into CASRGGGSTEAFF.

The chain employs TRBV29-1 and TRBJ1-5; D possibly corresponds to TRBD1 (5 bases). The germline CDR1 and CDR2 sequences are SQVTM and ANQGSEA. V lost 4 bases and J 7 bases, leaving 14 bases between the germline ends. The CDR3 has 13 residues. CDR3 sequence: CSVGGVDGQPQHF. The CDR3 DNA reads as TGCAGCGTTGGAGGGGTGGATGGGCAGCCCCAGCATTTT.

This sequence joins TRBV4-2 and TRBJ1-5; D is ambiguous. Trimming stripped 4 bases from V and 6 bases from J, with 10 bases between. Germline CDR1 is LGHNA and CDR2 is YNFKEQ. The CDR3 consists of 13 residues. CDR3 in amino acids: CASSLEAGQPQHF. CDR3 DNA: TGTGCCAGCAGCCTGGAGGCTGGTCAGCCCCAGCATTTT.

Note on this clone: The sample holds other DNA sequences that translate to the same CDR3. The chain recombines TRBV27 with TRBJ2-1; D is ambiguous. Trimming cost V 6 bases and J 4 bases, with 10 bases left between them. CDR3 length: 13 residues. Germline CDR1 reads MNHEY; CDR2 reads SMNVEV (reference sequence). The CDR3 DNA reads TGTGCCAGCAGCCGCCCGAGTTACAATGAGCAGTTCTTC. Translating gives CASSRPSYNEQFF.

The genes are TRBV7-6 and TRBJ1-6; possibly TRBD1 for D (6 bases). The CDR3 spans 15 residues. The V and J ends lost 4 bases and 9 bases respectively, with 16 bases between them. Germline assignment: CDR1 SGHVS and CDR2 FNYEAQ. The CDR3: CASSSSQGPTSPLHF. CDR3 coding DNA: TGTGCCAGCAGCTCGTCGCAGGGGCCTACTTCACCCCTCCACTTT.

The chain employs TRBV7-9 and TRBJ1-6; no firm D call. This CDR3 comprises 15 residues. CDR1 SEHNR and CDR2 FQNEAQ come from the germline V gene (reference sequence). Deletions cut 5 bases from V and 9 bases from J, with 17 bases between. The CDR3 sequence is CASSMEGRLGSPLHF. The CDR3 region has the DNA TGTGCCAGCAGCATGGAGGGCAGGTTAGGTTCACCCCTCCACTTT.

This clone was counted a single time. The chain couples TRBV9 to TRBJ1-3, with D unresolved. Between the trimmed V and J ends, which lost 4 bases and 5 bases, there was a span of 7 bases. Germline CDR1 reads SGDLS; CDR2 reads YYNGEE. The CDR3 totals 12 residues. The CDR3 DNA reads as TGTGCCAGCAGCCGCGACAGAAACACCATATATTTT. It specifies CASSRDRNTIYF.

The chain is built from TRBV3-1 (or the pseudogene TRBV3-2) and TRBJ1-2; D gene ambiguous. V was shortened by 3 bases and J by 2 bases, with 13 bases between the two germline ends. Germline assignment: CDR1 LGHDT and CDR2 YNNKEL (reference sequence). The length of the CDR3 is 15 residues. CDR3: CASSQVSRGNYGYTF. DNA of the CDR3: TGTGCCAGCAGCCAGGTTAGCCGGGGAAACTATGGCTACACCTTC.

This chain joins TRBV6-5 and TRBJ2-7; D uncertain. CDR3 length: 11 residues. V dropped 4 bases and J dropped 3 bases, with 4 bases sitting between them. Germline V gene data show CDR1 as MNHEY and CDR2 as SVGAGI. The CDR3, as DNA: TGTGCCAGCAGTTCCAACTACGAGCAGTACTTC. This translates into CASSSNYEQYF.

In DNA form, the CDR3 reads TGCGCCAGCAGCTTGGATACAGGGGGTATTTACGAGCAGTACTTC. Amino acids: CASSLDTGGIYEQYF. The V call is TRBV5-1, the J call TRBJ2-7; 8 bases fit TRBD1. With 0 bases clipped from V and 4 bases from J, the junction kept 6 bases outside the gene matches. There are 15 residues in the CDR3. Looked up from germline, CDR1 is SGHRS and CDR2 is YFSETQ.